The sequence of this TCR beta chain was determined in a study of patients and donors after allogeneic stem cell transplantation. This clonotype turned up a few times. TCRdb processed the RT-PCR reads anew with MiXCR; each CDR3 protein has one entry. The table shows 920,000 or so distinct CDR3 sequences, with 18% occurring only once. This CDR3 has 13 amino acids. V was shortened by 2 bases and J by 6 bases, with 8 bases between the two germline ends. Germline CDR1 is MNHEY and CDR2 is SVGEGT. Sample: blood, either unsorted or a sorted T cell fraction (not recorded which). V usage is TRBV6-2 or TRBV6-3 and J usage is TRBJ1-5; no definite D call. The TCR originated in a human donor who was either an allogeneic HSCT recipient or a stem cell or donor lymphocyte infusion donor (not recorded which). It is not recorded whose cells these are; they may come from a transplant donor. The CDR3 loop reads CASSYEGGQPQHF. CDR3 coding DNA: TGTGCCAGCAGTTACGAGGGCGGTCAGCCCCAGCATTTT.